Listed below are T cell receptor beta chains from one sample, sequenced in a study of T cells in Graves' hyperthyroidism and ophthalmopathy. TCRdb reprocessed the multiplex PCR reads with MiXCR, giving one entry per CDR3 protein. In the table there are about 560,000 distinct CDR3 sequences, 46% of which are singletons. Sequencing was carried out using peripheral blood or thyroid tissue (not recorded which). All receptors derive from a woman under 30 with Graves' hyperthyroidism. Each CDR3 is given with its conserved first and last residue. Each record gives: CDR3 DNA, CDR3 protein, J gene, clone size, D gene, V gene. D genes are given only for firm matches. The size entry is marked missing in some rows and otherwise reads once, few, many or a size class.

cdr3_nt: TGTGCCAGCAGCTTAAGCGGGAGGGTACGGAACACTGAAGCTTTCTTT
cdr3_aa: CASSLSGRVRNTEAFF
j_call: TRBJ1-1
clone_size: many
d_call: -
v_call: TRBV7-8

cdr3_nt: TGCAGCGCAGGAGACAGAACTAACACTGAAGCTTTCTTT
cdr3_aa: CSAGDRTNTEAFF
j_call: TRBJ1-1
clone_size: many
d_call: -
v_call: TRBV29-1

cdr3_nt: TGTGCCAGCAGCTTAGTCGCTCGGGACAAGGGAGGTGGCTACACCTTC
cdr3_aa: CASSLVARDKGGGYTF
j_call: TRBJ1-2
clone_size: -
d_call: -
v_call: TRBV7-9

cdr3_nt: TGCAGTGCTAGTCTTGAGTGGGGGGGGAAGGATGAAGCTTTCTTT
cdr3_aa: CSASLEWGGKDEAFF
j_call: TRBJ1-1
clone_size: -
d_call: -
v_call: TRBV20-1

cdr3_nt: TGTGCCAGCAGTGTAACGTCCTCCTACAATGAGCAGTTCTTC
cdr3_aa: CASSVTSSYNEQFF
j_call: TRBJ2-1
clone_size: few
d_call: -
v_call: TRBV7-3

cdr3_nt: TGTGCCAGCGGACCCGGGACAGGGGCCCTTCAGTACACCGGGGAGCTGTTTTTT
cdr3_aa: CASGPGTGALQYTGELFF
j_call: TRBJ2-2
clone_size: -
d_call: TRBD1
v_call: TRBV24-1

cdr3_nt: TGTGCCAGTAGGGGGACTAGCTACTACGAGCAGTACTTC
cdr3_aa: CASRGTSYYEQYF
j_call: TRBJ2-7
clone_size: -
d_call: TRBD2
v_call: TRBV19

cdr3_nt: TGCAGTGCCACCGACCCCGAACCGCCCCAGCATTTT
cdr3_aa: CSATDPEPPQHF
j_call: TRBJ1-5
clone_size: -
d_call: -
v_call: TRBV20-1

cdr3_nt: TGTGCCAGCTCCCCGTTTGGGGATAGCAATCAGCCCCAGCATTTT
cdr3_aa: CASSPFGDSNQPQHF
j_call: TRBJ1-5
clone_size: -
d_call: -
v_call: TRBV7-8

cdr3_nt: TGTGCCGCGCAACCGAAAGTGGGAGGCTACACCTTC
cdr3_aa: CAAQPKVGGYTF
j_call: TRBJ1-2
clone_size: -
d_call: -
v_call: TRBV7-9

cdr3_nt: TGCAGTGCTAGAGATGGGACTAGTATAGTGTGGGAGCAGTACTTC
cdr3_aa: CSARDGTSIVWEQYF
j_call: TRBJ2-7
clone_size: few
d_call: TRBD2
v_call: TRBV20-1

cdr3_nt: TGTGCCAGCAGCCCCTCTCGGTATCAGAACACTGAAGCTTTCTTT
cdr3_aa: CASSPSRYQNTEAFF
j_call: TRBJ1-1
clone_size: few
d_call: -
v_call: TRBV7-6

cdr3_nt: TGTGCCAGCAGCGTAGGGGGACCGGATGATGGCTACACCTTC
cdr3_aa: CASSVGGPDDGYTF
j_call: TRBJ1-2
clone_size: -
d_call: -
v_call: TRBV9

cdr3_nt: TGCAGTGCTAGAGACGCCGGGGAGCTGTTTTTT
cdr3_aa: CSARDAGELFF
j_call: TRBJ2-2
clone_size: -
d_call: -
v_call: TRBV20-1

cdr3_nt: TGTGCCATCAGAGAACGGACAGGGGGCAGCAATTCACCCCTCCACTTT
cdr3_aa: CAIRERTGGSNSPLHF
j_call: TRBJ1-6
clone_size: many
d_call: TRBD1
v_call: TRBV10-3

cdr3_nt: TGTGCCATCAGTGATTACCCACCGGACAGCTCTGGAAACACCATATATTTT
cdr3_aa: CAISDYPPDSSGNTIYF
j_call: TRBJ1-3
clone_size: -
d_call: -
v_call: TRBV10-3

cdr3_nt: TGTGCCAGCAGCTTGCTCGGGGAAACTAATGAAAAACTGTTTTTT
cdr3_aa: CASSLLGETNEKLFF
j_call: TRBJ1-4
clone_size: -
d_call: -
v_call: TRBV7-6

cdr3_nt: TGCAGCGTGCCCGGGACAGGGAACTACGGAGAGACCCAGTACTTC
cdr3_aa: CSVPGTGNYGETQYF
j_call: TRBJ2-5
clone_size: once
d_call: TRBD1
v_call: TRBV20-1

cdr3_nt: TGTGCCAGCAGCCGCTTGACTAGCGGTGCAACTAATGAAAAACTGTTTTTT
cdr3_aa: CASSRLTSGATNEKLFF
j_call: TRBJ1-4
clone_size: -
d_call: -
v_call: TRBV11-2

cdr3_nt: TGTGCCAGTAGCCGGACAGGGACTCATGAAAAACTGTTTTTT
cdr3_aa: CASSRTGTHEKLFF
j_call: TRBJ1-4
clone_size: -
d_call: TRBD1
v_call: TRBV19

cdr3_nt: TGTGCCAGCAGCTTAGGGACAGGGCTTTACGAGCAGTACTTC
cdr3_aa: CASSLGTGLYEQYF
j_call: TRBJ2-7
clone_size: -
d_call: TRBD1
v_call: TRBV7-9

cdr3_nt: TGTGCCAGCAGTCCACGGACCTTACGGGACTATGGCTACACCTTC
cdr3_aa: CASSPRTLRDYGYTF
j_call: TRBJ1-2
clone_size: once
d_call: -
v_call: TRBV10-1

cdr3_nt: TGTGCCAGCAGCGGAAGACAGGGTGCTAATGAAAAACTGTTTTTT
cdr3_aa: CASSGRQGANEKLFF
j_call: TRBJ1-4
clone_size: many
d_call: TRBD1
v_call: TRBV7-6

cdr3_nt: TGTGCCATCAGTGAGACAGCAGAAACCTATGGCTACACCTTC
cdr3_aa: CAISETAETYGYTF
j_call: TRBJ1-2
clone_size: many
d_call: -
v_call: TRBV10-3

cdr3_nt: TGTGCCAGCAGGCAAGGACAGTCGAACACCGGGGAGCTGTTTTTT
cdr3_aa: CASRQGQSNTGELFF
j_call: TRBJ2-2
clone_size: -
d_call: -
v_call: TRBV6-1

cdr3_nt: TGCAGTGCTAGAGAAGGGACAGGGGAGGTTCAGCCCCAGCATTTT
cdr3_aa: CSAREGTGEVQPQHF
j_call: TRBJ1-5
clone_size: few
d_call: TRBD1
v_call: TRBV20-1

cdr3_nt: TGTGCCAGCAGTCCTGTGACAGGGGGGGACGAGCAGTACTTC
cdr3_aa: CASSPVTGGDEQYF
j_call: TRBJ2-7
clone_size: -
d_call: TRBD1
v_call: TRBV11-1

cdr3_nt: TGCAGCGTAGCGGGACACCAGCAGAATGAGCAGTACTTC
cdr3_aa: CSVAGHQQNEQYF
j_call: TRBJ2-7
clone_size: -
d_call: -
v_call: TRBV29-1

cdr3_nt: TGCGTCAGCAGCACCTCTACGACAGAATTCTACGAGCAGTACTTC
cdr3_aa: CVSSTSTTEFYEQYF
j_call: TRBJ2-7
clone_size: -
d_call: -
v_call: TRBV5-1

cdr3_nt: TGCGCCAGCAGCCAAGGGCGAGGGACGGGACGTGGCACCGGGGAGCTGTTTTTT
cdr3_aa: CASSQGRGTGRGTGELFF
j_call: TRBJ2-2
clone_size: few
d_call: -
v_call: TRBV7-8

cdr3_nt: TGTGCCAGCAGCCGGGAGGGGGGCAGGGCAGGCAATGGCTACACCTTC
cdr3_aa: CASSREGGRAGNGYTF
j_call: TRBJ1-2
clone_size: -
d_call: -
v_call: TRBV12-3/TRBV12-4

cdr3_nt: TGCGCCAGCAGTGCAAGGACAGGGGGAATTTGGACTGAAGCTTTCTTT
cdr3_aa: CASSARTGGIWTEAFF
j_call: TRBJ1-1
clone_size: -
d_call: TRBD1
v_call: TRBV10-2

cdr3_nt: TGCAGTGCTACGGGACTAGCGGGGACCCAAGAGACCCAGTACTTC
cdr3_aa: CSATGLAGTQETQYF
j_call: TRBJ2-5
clone_size: -
d_call: TRBD2
v_call: TRBV20-1

cdr3_nt: TGCAGCGTTGAAGGTAGCGGGAACACCGGGGAGCTGTTTTTT
cdr3_aa: CSVEGSGNTGELFF
j_call: TRBJ2-2
clone_size: few
d_call: -
v_call: TRBV29-1

cdr3_nt: TGTGCCAGCCACAGCGCAATTGAAGCTTTCTTT
cdr3_aa: CASHSAIEAFF
j_call: TRBJ1-1
clone_size: -
d_call: -
v_call: TRBV25-1

cdr3_nt: TGCAGCTTGTATAGGGACAGGCCCTTCTATGGCTACACCTTC
cdr3_aa: CSLYRDRPFYGYTF
j_call: TRBJ1-2
clone_size: -
d_call: TRBD1
v_call: TRBV29-1

cdr3_nt: TGTGCCAGCAGTGGAGAGATGTGGGAGACCCAGTACTTC
cdr3_aa: CASSGEMWETQYF
j_call: TRBJ2-5
clone_size: -
d_call: -
v_call: TRBV7-8

cdr3_nt: TGTGCCAGCAGCTTAGGCGTACGGGACTATTTGTACTTC
cdr3_aa: CASSLGVRDYLYF
j_call: TRBJ2-5
clone_size: once
d_call: TRBD2
v_call: TRBV7-6

cdr3_nt: TGCAGCGCCCGAGGACAGGGGACCACTGAAGCTTTCTTT
cdr3_aa: CSARGQGTTEAFF
j_call: TRBJ1-1
clone_size: -
d_call: TRBD1
v_call: TRBV20-1

cdr3_nt: TGCAGCTTAGCGGGGCGGGGCTATGGCTACACCTTC
cdr3_aa: CSLAGRGYGYTF
j_call: TRBJ1-2
clone_size: -
d_call: -
v_call: TRBV29-1

cdr3_nt: TGTGCCAGCAGCCAGGGGGGCAGGAATGAGCAGTTCTTC
cdr3_aa: CASSQGGRNEQFF
j_call: TRBJ2-1
clone_size: -
d_call: -
v_call: TRBV12-3/TRBV12-4

cdr3_nt: TGTGCCAGCAGCCCGGCGGACAGCGCCTATGGCTACACCTTC
cdr3_aa: CASSPADSAYGYTF
j_call: TRBJ1-2
clone_size: few
d_call: -
v_call: TRBV7-2

cdr3_nt: TGTGCCAGCAGCTCCTACAGTACCTACGAGCAGTACTTC
cdr3_aa: CASSSYSTYEQYF
j_call: TRBJ2-7
clone_size: many
d_call: -
v_call: TRBV7-6

cdr3_nt: TGTGCCAGCAGCGTAGTCCCCAGGGGTGAGCAGTTCTTC
cdr3_aa: CASSVVPRGEQFF
j_call: TRBJ2-1
clone_size: -
d_call: -
v_call: TRBV7-8

cdr3_nt: TGTGCCAGTGCAGGGATCGGGGAGCTGTTTTTT
cdr3_aa: CASAGIGELFF
j_call: TRBJ2-2
clone_size: -
d_call: -
v_call: TRBV19